Listed below are T cell receptor beta chains from one sample, sequenced in a study of metastatic and nonmetastatic thyroid tumors. TCRdb re-clonotyped the PCR reads through MiXCR. The sample consists of just under 20,000 clones, around two fifths of them appearing once. The sample was tumor tissue. These receptors originate from a female donor with papillary thyroid cancer or a benign thyroid nodule (not recorded which). Some clones in this sample may be carry-over from other donors' samples. The CDR3 runs from the conserved cysteine through the conserved F or W. The D gene is left open where the match is weak. A clone size is listed for some rows: how often the clone was seen (once, few, many), or a class if it is expanded.

few	NA	TRBV28	TRBJ2-2	TGTGCCAGCAGGTCTAGCGCAGACACCGGGGAGCTGTTTTTT	CASRSSADTGELFF
NA	TRBD1	TRBV30	TRBJ1-2	TGTGCCTGGAGTTCGACGGACAGGGTCTATGGCTACACCTTC	CAWSSTDRVYGYTF
NA	NA	TRBV19	TRBJ2-5	TGTGCCAGTAGTATCTCCCGTGACTACCAAGAGACCCAGTACTTC	CASSISRDYQETQYF
many	NA	TRBV27	TRBJ2-1	TGTGCCAGCAGTTTTAAGGGGGTGAGAGGGGAGCAGTTCTTC	CASSFKGVRGEQFF
NA	TRBD1	TRBV20-1	TRBJ1-2	TGCAGTGCTAGGGTGGACAGGGGAGACTATGGCTACACCTTC	CSARVDRGDYGYTF
few	NA	TRBV2	TRBJ1-1	TGTGCCAGCAGTGTAAGGCAGCTGAACACTGAAGCTTTCTTT	CASSVRQLNTEAFF
few	TRBD2	TRBV25-1	TRBJ2-3	TGTGCCAGCAGTGAGGGGGGCGGGAGGTCAGATACGCAGTATTTT	CASSEGGGRSDTQYF
few	TRBD2	TRBV28	TRBJ2-1	TGTGCCAGCAGTACATTGGGACTAGCGGGGGGTTCTACAGATGAGCAGTTCTTC	CASSTLGLAGGSTDEQFF
NA	NA	TRBV12-3/TRBV12-4	TRBJ2-2	TGTGCCAGCAGTTACGGGGAGACCGGGGAGCTGTTTTTT	CASSYGETGELFF
few	NA	TRBV10-3	TRBJ2-7	TGTGCCATCAGTTTCAGGGAAACTATTGATGAGCAGTACTTC	CAISFRETIDEQYF
NA	NA	TRBV6-1	TRBJ2-7	TGTGCCAGTGGCGAGGCCAAGATTCCCCGATACGAGCAGTACTTC	CASGEAKIPRYEQYF
many	NA	TRBV6-5	TRBJ1-2	TGTGCCAGCAGTTACTGGAGGGATTTTACGGACGGCTACACCTTC	CASSYWRDFTDGYTF
NA	NA	TRBV6-1	TRBJ1-6	TGTACCAGCAGCTCTGCGCAGGCGGGGCGAAATTCACCCCTCCACTTT	CTSSSAQAGRNSPLHF
NA	NA	TRBV7-9	TRBJ1-6	TGTGCCAGCAGCTTAGGGCAGATTAATTCACCCCTCCACTTT	CASSLGQINSPLHF
NA	TRBD2	TRBV20-1	TRBJ2-7	TGCAGTGCCATCATACTAGCGGGAGGAGACGAGCAGTACTTC	CSAIILAGGDEQYF
NA	TRBD1	TRBV20-1	TRBJ2-7	TGCAGTGCTGAGGCCCAAGCGCGTAGACAGGGGCGGAGGTTC	CSAEAQARRQGRRF
NA	NA	TRBV11-3	TRBJ2-7	TGTGCCAGCAGCTTAGGTAGGGGGGCATACGAGCAGTACTTC	CASSLGRGAYEQYF
few	NA	TRBV27	TRBJ2-2	TGTGCCAGCAGTTTAGAGCAGGGGATCGGGGAGCTGTTTTTT	CASSLEQGIGELFF
NA	NA	TRBV10-2	TRBJ1-5	TGCGCCAGCAGTAGAGGGGTTGTTGAGCCCCAGCATTTT	CASSRGVVEPQHF
NA	NA	TRBV5-6	TRBJ2-1	TGTGCCAGCAGTCTACAGGGAGATGAGCAGTTCTTC	CASSLQGDEQFF
NA	NA	TRBV9	TRBJ1-2	TGTGCCAGCAGCGTAGGAGGTGGAGTATACGGCTATGGCTACACCTTC	CASSVGGGVYGYGYTF
few	NA	TRBV28	TRBJ2-7	TGTGCCAGCCTTAGACTATCCATACCCTACGAGCAGTACTTC	CASLRLSIPYEQYF
NA	TRBD1	TRBV4-3	TRBJ1-1	TGCGCCAGCAGCCCTCGACAGGGAATGAACACTGAAGCTTTCTTT	CASSPRQGMNTEAFF
NA	NA	TRBV6-1	TRBJ1-5	TGTGCCAGCAGACAGGGAGGGCAGCCCCAGCATTTT	CASRQGGQPQHF